This T cell receptor (beta chain) was sequenced for a study of siplizumab effects on memory and regulatory T cells. Study as a whole: Mixed lymphocyte reactions came in pairs, receiving siplizumab at about 1 ug/mL or receiving no drug.

Using immunoSEQ multiplex PCR, the repertoire was profiled, and TCRdb retains in-frame clones only, with some absent. This sample has about 13,000 clones; 40% occur once, and the top ten carry 10%. Cells that made up the mixed lymphocyte reaction were cocultured at 37°C for around 6 days. This clone has only one observation. Its antigen is still unknown. CDR1 SGHNT and CDR2 YENEEA come from the germline V gene. The CDR3 loop spans 15 amino acids. J was trimmed by 7 bases and V by 4 bases; bases with no gene match: 6. This chain connects TRBV11-3 to TRBJ2-1; 11 positions agree with TRBD2. Sample: CFSE-low (dividing) CD8+ T cells sorted from an allogeneic mixed lymphocyte reaction. The clonotype was recovered from a human donor in good health; the cells came from an allogeneic mixed lymphocyte reaction. This chain's CDR3 is CASSSLAGVRNEQFF. CDR3 nucleotides: TGTGCCAGCAGCTCACTAGCGGGAGTGCGTAATGAGCAGTTCTTC.